This is a list of T cell receptor beta chains from one sample in a study of human T cells and chemical hapten exposure. TCRdb reprocessed the RACE reads via MiXCR and lists one record per CDR3 protein. The data show fewer than 150,000 distinct CDR3 sequences, roughly 12% seen once. The sample here was whole blood, taken in connection with sensitization to the hapten diphenylcyclopropenone (DPC). The receptor source for this set is a woman in her late teens or twenties with alopecia areata. Some clones in this sample may be carry-over from other donors' samples. The CDR3 runs from the conserved cysteine through the conserved F or W. A D gene is named only where the DNA matches it firmly. Size is stated for part of the rows, as once, few or many counts, or as a class when the clone is expanded.

15	many	TRBV10-3	TRBJ2-2	TRBD1	TGTGCCATCAGTGATAAACAGGGGGTCCGTAGGGAGCTGTTTTTT	CAISDKQGVRRELFF
17	many	TRBV6-5	TRBJ2-1	TRBD1	TGTGCCAGCAGTTACTCCACAGGGGCTCTACTCTACAATGAGCAGTTCTTC	CASSYSTGALLYNEQFF
15	.	TRBV28	TRBJ1-2	TRBD1	TGTGCCAGCAGTTTAGGTACAGGGGGGATCTATGGCTACACCTTC	CASSLGTGGIYGYTF
15	.	TRBV4-3	TRBJ2-3	.	TGCGCCAGCAGCCATGAGACCCAGACCGGAGATACGCAGTATTTT	CASSHETQTGDTQYF
15	.	TRBV24-1	TRBJ2-1	TRBD2	TGTGCCACCAGTGATTTGCCTAGCGGGGGCAATGAGCAGTTCTTC	CATSDLPSGGNEQFF
13	.	TRBV20-1	TRBJ2-2	.	TGCAGTGCTAATTCAGGGAGTGGCGGGGAGCTGTTTTTT	CSANSGSGGELFF
12	few	TRBV4-3	TRBJ2-7	TRBD2	TGCGCCAGCAGCCATGGCGGGGGGGAGCAGTACTTC	CASSHGGGEQYF
14	many	TRBV5-1	TRBJ2-1	.	TGCGCCAGCAGCTTGGATCGGGGGTCCAATGAGCAGTTCTTC	CASSLDRGSNEQFF
11	.	TRBV7-9	TRBJ1-2	.	TGTGCCAGCAGCTTAGAGTATGGCTACACCTTC	CASSLEYGYTF
15	many	TRBV6-2/TRBV6-3	TRBJ1-1	.	TGTGCCAGCAGTTACCCGGGACACCTAAACACTGAAGCTTTCTTT	CASSYPGHLNTEAFF
13	few	TRBV2	TRBJ2-7	TRBD2	TGTGCCAGCGCCACAGCGGGGGGGCGCGAGCAGTACTTC	CASATAGGREQYF
15	.	TRBV9	TRBJ1-1	.	TGTGCCAGCAGCGTAAGCTGGACTCGGGACACTGAAGCTTTCTTT	CASSVSWTRDTEAFF
13	few	TRBV14	TRBJ2-7	.	TGTGCCAGCAGCCAAGTCAGCCCCTACGAGCAGTACTTC	CASSQVSPYEQYF
18	few	TRBV7-8	TRBJ1-6	TRBD1	TGTGCCAGCAGCCTCTTTGACAGGGCCAGCTCCTATAATTCACCCCTCCACTTT	CASSLFDRASSYNSPLHF
15	.	TRBV7-2	TRBJ2-1	.	TGTGCCAGCAGCTTAGAGGGCGGAGTTTACAATGAGCAGTTCTTC	CASSLEGGVYNEQFF
16	many	TRBV20-1	TRBJ2-5	TRBD2	TGCAGTGCTAGAGATCGAGTAGCGGGGAGGCAAGAGACCCAGTACTTC	CSARDRVAGRQETQYF
15	many	TRBV30	TRBJ1-2	.	TGTGCCTGGAGTGGAGAGGGCACAGTTTTCTATGGCTACACCTTC	CAWSGEGTVFYGYTF
14	.	TRBV12-3/TRBV12-4	TRBJ2-5	TRBD2	TGTGCCAGCAGTTTTAGACGGGGGGAAGAGACCCAGTACTTC	CASSFRRGEETQYF
13	few	TRBV6-2/TRBV6-3	TRBJ1-1	.	TGTGCCAGCAGGCCACCTTCGGGCCAAGAAGCTTTCTTT	CASRPPSGQEAFF
15	.	TRBV6-2/TRBV6-3	TRBJ2-7	.	TGTGCCAGCAGTGTTGGTCACTGGAGTACCTACGAGCAGTACTTC	CASSVGHWSTYEQYF
13	.	TRBV11-2	TRBJ2-7	TRBD2	TGTGCCAGCAGCTTGCTAGCGGGCCACGAGCAGTACTTC	CASSLLAGHEQYF
13	few	TRBV9	TRBJ1-6	TRBD1	TGTGCCAGCAGGAGGACAGGGTCTTCACCCCTCCACTTT	CASRRTGSSPLHF
14	many	TRBV9	TRBJ2-5	TRBD1	TGTGCCAGCAACAGACAGGGGGCAGGGGAGACCCAGTACTTC	CASNRQGAGETQYF
13	many	TRBV20-1	TRBJ1-5	TRBD1	TGCAGTGCTAGGGACAGGGAAGATCAGCCCCAGCATTTT	CSARDREDQPQHF
15	few	TRBV14	TRBJ1-4	TRBD1	TGTGCCAGCAGCCAAGATCTGGCAGGGGGCCGCAAACTGTTTTTT	CASSQDLAGGRKLFF
15	many	TRBV25-1	TRBJ1-2	.	TGTGCCAGCAGTGACGAAAGAGGACGGACCTATGGCTACACCTTC	CASSDERGRTYGYTF
15	.	TRBV7-2	TRBJ1-2	.	TGTGCCAGCAGCTTAGATAGTCGACTGGGCTATGGCTACACCTTC	CASSLDSRLGYGYTF
12	many	TRBV7-9	TRBJ2-7	TRBD2	TGCGCCAGCAGCCCGGGGGGGTACGAGCAGTACTTC	CASSPGGYEQYF